Listed here is a single T cell receptor (beta chain). The sample is drawn from a study of T cells after somatic rescue of genetic block. Produced via immunoSEQ multiplex PCR; TCRdb's table is partial and in-frame only. The data contain 100,000 to 120,000 clones, over 80% of them singletons. V was trimmed by 3 bases and J by 1 base, leaving 13 bases between them. Germline CDR1 SGHRS, CDR2 YFSETQ. The CDR3 loop spans 15 amino acids. The clonotype originates from a young woman. V usage is TRBV5-1 and J usage is TRBJ1-1; D gene uncertain. The sequenced material came from peripheral blood mononuclear cells (PBMCs). The CDR3 DNA reads TGCGCCAGCAGCTCCCTATACGGGAAGAACACTGAAGCTTTCTTT. It encodes CASSSLYGKNTEAFF.